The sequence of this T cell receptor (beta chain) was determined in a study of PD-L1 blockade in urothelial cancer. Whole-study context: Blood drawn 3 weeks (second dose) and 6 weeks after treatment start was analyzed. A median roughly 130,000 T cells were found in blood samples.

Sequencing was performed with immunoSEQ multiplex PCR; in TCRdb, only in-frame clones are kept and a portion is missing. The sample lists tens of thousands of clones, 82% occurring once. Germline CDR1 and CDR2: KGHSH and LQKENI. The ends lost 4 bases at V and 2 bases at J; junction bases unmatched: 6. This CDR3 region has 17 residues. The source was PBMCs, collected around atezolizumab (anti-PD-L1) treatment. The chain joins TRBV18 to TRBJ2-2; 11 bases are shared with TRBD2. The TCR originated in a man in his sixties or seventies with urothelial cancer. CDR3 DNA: TGTGCCAGCTCACAAAAGACTAGCGGGATTAACACCGGGGAGCTGTTTTTT. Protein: CASSQKTSGINTGELFF.